A single sample is the source of the 25 T cell receptor beta chains below, sequenced in a study of early T cells in non-severe SARS-CoV-2 infection. From the 5' RACE reads, TCRdb called clonotypes with MiXCR, one entry per CDR3 protein. The profile shows 65,000 to 70,000 distinct CDR3 sequences, roughly 10% of them singletons. The specimen was whole blood. Receptors originate from an adult who was a healthcare worker with PCR-confirmed SARS-CoV-2 infection or an uninfected control (not recorded which).

In its sample, this clonotype was seen a few times. The V and J genes are TRBV19 and TRBJ2-5; D unclear. The length of the CDR3 is 12 residues. Germline assignment: CDR1 LNHDA and CDR2 SQIVND (reference sequence). Trimming stripped 5 bases from V and 5 bases from J, with 9 bases between. CDR3 bases: TGTGCCAGTAGTTTCGATCTGGAGACCCAGTACTTC. It is translated as CASSFDLETQYF.

This clonotype has a count of ten or more. The CDR3 protein is CASGVHNQPQHF. CDR3 DNA sequence: TGTGCCAGCGGGGTCCACAATCAGCCCCAGCATTTT. The V call is TRBV27, the J call TRBJ1-5; unclear D gene. Germline V gene sequence: CDR1 MNHEY, CDR2 SMNVEV (reference sequence). The V and J ends lost 8 bases and 3 bases respectively, with 8 bases between them. CDR3 length: 12 residues.

There are a few counts of this clonotype. The rearrangement uses TRBV6-5 and TRBJ2-6; D ambiguous. Trimming removed 0 bases from V and 0 bases from J, with 12 bases in between. The CDR3 runs 18 residues. Germline V CDR1 and CDR2: MNHEY, SVGAGI. In DNA, the CDR3 is TGTGCCAGCAGTTACTCCCCCCCCCAAAGCTCTGGGGCCAACGTCCTGACTTTC. It translates to CASSYSPPQSSGANVLTF.

This clonotype was counted a few times. This chain links TRBV5-1 with TRBJ2-1; TRBD2 matches at 12 bases. This CDR3 region has 15 residues. V shed 3 bases and J 3 bases; nucleotides not matched to a gene: 1. Germline V lookup: CDR1 SGHRS, CDR2 YFSETQ. The CDR3 loop reads CASSSGLAGYNEQFF. CDR3 coding DNA: TGCGCCAGCAGCTCGGGACTAGCGGGCTACAATGAGCAGTTCTTC.

The J gene is TRBJ2-5, the V gene TRBV28; the D gene is possibly TRBD1 (5 bases). Trimming removed 6 bases at V and 2 bases at J, with 19 bases between. The CDR3 sequence is 16 residues long. Germline V gene data show CDR1 as MDHEN and CDR2 as SYDVKM. The CDR3 here is CASRPFHRQKQETQYF. The CDR3 nucleotides read TGTGCCAGCAGACCCTTCCACCGACAGAAACAAGAGACCCAGTACTTC.

Only a few counts were recorded for this clonotype. V is TRBV6-1 and J is TRBJ1-6; D not resolved. V shed 1 base and J shed 6 bases, with 4 bases lying between them. The CDR3 is 13 amino acids. Germline V gene lookup returns CDR1 MNHNS and CDR2 SASEGT. In DNA form, the CDR3 reads TGTGCCAGCAGTGAAGGCACTAATTCACCCCTCCACTTT. It yields the protein CASSEGTNSPLHF.

This clonotype occurred a few times. V gene TRBV7-9 combines with J gene TRBJ2-5; 10 positions match TRBD1. Germline CDR1 is SEHNR and CDR2 is FQNEAQ (reference sequence). V lost 4 bases to trimming and J lost 5 bases; unmatched junction nucleotides: 4. The CDR3 sequence is 14 residues long. CDR3 DNA sequence: TGTGCCAGCAGCTCGGGACAGGGGAAGGAGACCCAGTACTTC. As protein: CASSSGQGKETQYF.

This clonotype was seen ten or more times. The gene calls are TRBV5-6 and TRBJ2-4; D might be TRBD1 (5 bases). In germline, CDR1 is SGHDT, CDR2 YYEEEE. Trimming took off 1 base at V and 6 bases at J, with 8 bases between the two ends. The CDR3 consists of 13 residues. The CDR3 DNA sequence: TGTGCCAGCAGCTTGAATCAGGGAAACATTCAGTACTTC. This codes for CASSLNQGNIQYF.

This clonotype has a count of ten or more. The CDR3 sequence is CASRQQGAGNEKLFF. DNA of the CDR3: TGTGCCAGCAGGCAACAGGGGGCAGGGAATGAAAAACTGTTTTTT. The chain has TRBV28 and TRBJ1-4; 9 bases agree with TRBD1. V shed 6 bases and J 5 bases; nucleotides not matched to a gene: 7. This CDR3 spans 15 amino acids. The germline gives CDR1 MDHEN, CDR2 SYDVKM.

J is TRBJ2-5 and V is TRBV7-6; D perhaps matches TRBD1 (6 bases). CDR3 length: 13 residues. Trimming stripped 8 bases from V and 3 bases from J, with 13 bases between. Germline loops: CDR1 SGHVS, CDR2 FNYEAQ. The CDR3 spells CASGQPLEETQYF. The CDR3 coding sequence is TGTGCCAGCGGACAGCCCCTAGAAGAGACCCAGTACTTC.

This clonotype was detected a few times. V is TRBV6-2 or TRBV6-3 and J is TRBJ1-5; 7 bases match TRBD1. CDR1 is MNHEY, CDR2 SVGEGT, per germline. The length of the CDR3 is 16 residues. Unmatched junction bases numbered 6, after V lost 2 bases and J lost 2 bases. The CDR3 DNA reads as TGTGCCAGCAGTTACAAAGGGGGCGAGGGCAATCAGCCCCAGCATTTT. Amino acid sequence: CASSYKGGEGNQPQHF.

This sequence joins TRBV5-4 and TRBJ1-1, with a tentative D call TRBD1 (5 bases). Germline V gene lookup returns CDR1 SGHNT and CDR2 YYREEE (reference sequence). CDR3 size: 15 residues. The V end was cut by 1 base, the J end by 4 bases, with 14 bases between. The CDR3 reads CASSLLWSRGTEAFF. CDR3 nucleotide sequence: TGTGCCAGCAGCTTGTTATGGTCGAGGGGCACTGAAGCTTTCTTT.

This clonotype was observed a handful of times. This rearrangement joins TRBV5-1 to TRBJ1-1; D gene uncertain. V lost 2 bases and J 0 bases, leaving 17 bases between the germline ends. Per germline, CDR1 SGHRS and CDR2 YFSETQ. This CDR3 is built from 17 residues. CDR3 residues: CASSLGRVINVNTEAFF. The CDR3 DNA reads as TGCGCCAGCAGCTTAGGACGGGTAATTAATGTGAACACTGAAGCTTTCTTT.

This chain joins TRBV7-6 and TRBJ1-5; no clear D. Germline loops: CDR1 SGHVS, CDR2 FNYEAQ. Trimming cost V 1 base and J 1 base, with 8 bases left between them. This CDR3 contains 15 residues. This CDR3 reads CASSLGGGSNQPQHF. In DNA form, the CDR3 reads TGTGCCAGCAGCTTAGGAGGCGGGAGCAATCAGCCCCAGCATTTT.

Many counts were recorded for this clonotype. The chain combines TRBV7-2 with TRBJ2-1; D is unresolved. Trimming pared 1 base from V and 11 bases from J, leaving 9 bases between. The CDR3 contains 12 residues. Germline V gene lookup returns CDR1 SGHTA and CDR2 FQGNSA. CDR3 coding DNA: TGTGCCAGCAGCTTAGATCTGGAGAAGCAGTTCTTC. This codes for CASSLDLEKQFF.

This clonotype was observed a handful of times. The chain couples TRBV2 to TRBJ2-7; no clear D gene. V shed 3 bases and J shed 6 bases, with 9 bases lying between them. Germline-derived CDR1 and CDR2 are SNHLY and FYNNEI. This CDR3 has 12 amino acids. CDR3 in amino acids: CASSELGSEQYF. The DNA for the CDR3 is TGTGCCAGCAGTGAGCTCGGGTCCGAGCAGTACTTC.

V and J are TRBV5-1 and TRBJ1-5; D is perhaps TRBD1 (5 bases). This CDR3 contains 17 residues. The germline CDR1 and CDR2 sequences are SGHRS and YFSETQ. V gave up 0 bases and J gave up 6 bases, with 19 bases separating them. The CDR3 here is CASSLDPGTDGTQPQHF. The CDR3, as DNA: TGCGCCAGCAGCTTGGACCCAGGGACCGACGGAACTCAGCCCCAGCATTTT.

The sample holds many counts of this clonotype. The chain joins TRBV12-3 or TRBV12-4 to TRBJ2-1, with 9 positions matching TRBD1. CDR3 length: 16 residues. The ends lost 3 bases at V and 9 bases at J; junction bases unmatched: 12. This CDR3 reads CASSFATGGKKSEQFF. Here the CDR3 DNA reads TGTGCCAGCAGTTTCGCGACAGGGGGAAAAAAAAGTGAGCAGTTCTTC.

The chain links TRBV5-1 to TRBJ1-1; the match to TRBD1 covers 7 bases. Unmatched junction bases numbered 4, after V lost 0 bases and J lost 2 bases. CDR3 length equals 15 residues. The germline gives CDR1 SGHRS, CDR2 YFSETQ. This chain's CDR3 is CASSLEVGGNTEAFF. In DNA form, the CDR3 reads TGCGCCAGCAGCTTGGAGGTAGGGGGCAACACTGAAGCTTTCTTT. The full variable domain, with the rest looked up from reference TRBV5-1 and TRBJ1-1, is KAGVTQTPRYLIKTRGQQVTLSCSPISGHRSVSWYQQTPGQGLQFLFEYFSETQRNKGNFPGRFSGRQFSNSRSEMNVSTLELGDSALYLCASSLEVGGNTEAFFGQGTRLTVV.

The V and J genes are TRBV9 and TRBJ2-3; D is uncertain. This CDR3 is built from 13 residues. The germline CDR1 and CDR2 sequences are SGDLS and YYNGEE. Trimming took off 1 base at V and 4 bases at J, with 7 bases between the two ends. CDR3 DNA sequence: TGTGCCAGCAGCGTATCCCCCGCAGATACGCAGTATTTT. Translating it yields CASSVSPADTQYF.

The chain combines TRBV12-3 or TRBV12-4 with TRBJ2-7; D unresolved. This CDR3 has 14 residues. V dropped 7 bases and J dropped 2 bases, with 15 bases sitting between them. CDR3 region: CASTQLDSTYEQYF. In DNA form, the CDR3 reads TGTGCCAGCACCCAACTCGACTCGACCTACGAGCAGTACTTC.

This clonotype was counted many times. CDR3 loop: CASSSGQGADTQYF. CDR3 DNA: TGTGCCAGCAGTTCGGGACAGGGGGCAGATACGCAGTATTTT. V usage is TRBV5-4 and J usage is TRBJ2-3; 11 bases map to TRBD1. This CDR3 is built from 14 residues. Germline lookup yields CDR1 SGHNT and CDR2 YYREEE (reference sequence). V was pared by 5 bases and J by 4 bases, with 3 bases of the junction left unmatched. The entire variable domain, with the rest obtained from reference TRBV5-4 and TRBJ2-3, is as follows: ETGVTQSPTHLIKTRGQQVTLRCSSQSGHNTVSWYQQALGQGPQFIFQYYREEENGRGNFPPRFSGLQFPNYSSELNVNALELDDSALYLCASSSGQGADTQYFGPGTRLTVL.

The chain employs TRBV20-1 and TRBJ2-1; tentative D call: TRBD2 (5 bases). V lost 6 bases, J lost 0 bases, and 9 bases lay in between. This CDR3 spans 13 amino acids. Germline V gives CDR1 DFQATT, CDR2 SNEGSKA (reference sequence). The DNA for the CDR3 is TGCAGTGCCGAGCGGAGCTCCTACAATGAGCAGTTCTTC. It encodes CSAERSSYNEQFF.

Comments on this clonotype: A read error may be the cause here, since a much bigger clone is one base away. V and J are TRBV28 and TRBJ1-6; D gene uncertain. CDR1 and CDR2 (germline): MDHEN, SYDVKM. The CDR3 covers 14 residues. Written as DNA, the CDR3 is TGTGCCAGCAGTTTACCCTCCTATAATTCACCCCTCCGCTTT. Its translation is CASSLPSYNSPLRF. Supplemented by reference TRBV28 and TRBJ1-6, the full variable domain reads DVKVTQSSRYLVKRTGEKVFLECVQDMDHENMFWYRQDPGLGLRLIYFSYDVKMKEKGDIPEGYSVSREKKERFSLILESASTNQTSMYLCASSLPSYNSPLRFGNGTRLTVT.

The chain carries TRBV7-2 and TRBJ2-2; D not resolved. With 1 base removed from V and 6 bases from J, the gap between germline ends came to 9 bases. CDR3 length: 14 amino acids. Germline V gene data show CDR1 as SGHTA and CDR2 as FQGNSA. This chain's CDR3 is CASSLGHRAGELFF. CDR3 sequence (DNA): TGTGCCAGCAGCTTAGGACATAGGGCCGGGGAGCTGTTTTTT.